These 29 T cell receptor beta chains share one sample of origin, sequenced in a study of CD4 T cells in relation to SARS-CoV-2 and coronaviruses. Before the COVID-19 pandemic, during about 2011-2018, CD4+ T cells were taken from unexposed donors. The cells were cultured for over eight days before CD4+ T cells were isolated. TCRdb's copy holds only in-frame clones and misses some; the assay was immunoSEQ multiplex PCR. The data show 29,000 or so clones, with 78% seen just once and approximately 22% held by the top ten. Their antigen targets remain unknown. Material: CD4+ T cells from PBMCs, cultured in vitro. The receptor source for this set is a human donor in good health.

This clone is a singleton in its sample. The V call is TRBV25-1, the J call TRBJ1-6; tentatively, D is TRBD1 (5 bases). CDR3 length: 15 amino acids. Deletions cut 6 bases from V and 5 bases from J, with 14 bases between. Germline assignment: CDR1 MGHDK and CDR2 SYGVNS. In DNA form, the CDR3 reads TGTGCCAGCAGACCACCGGGGCCAAATAATTCACCCCTCCACTTT. This sequence encodes CASRPPGPNNSPLHF.

The chain is built from TRBV10-3 and TRBJ1-5, with no clear D. The CDR3 has 13 residues. The ends were cut back, 2 bases at V and 8 bases at J, with 10 bases in the middle. Germline V lookup: CDR1 ENHRY, CDR2 SYGVKD. This chain's CDR3 is CAISEDRVEPQHF. The CDR3 DNA follows: TGTGCCATCAGTGAGGATCGGGTTGAGCCCCAGCATTTT.

The rearrangement joins TRBV2 to TRBJ2-2; 11 bases match TRBD2. Trimming cost V 5 bases and J 2 bases; bases outside gene matches: 1. The CDR3 is 15 residues long. Germline V gene sequence: CDR1 SNHLY, CDR2 FYNNEI. CDR3 nucleotides: TGTGCCAGCAGTCGACTAGCGGGAAACACCGGGGAGCTGTTTTTT. The encoded protein is CASSRLAGNTGELFF.

The chain uses TRBV4-3 and TRBJ2-1; TRBD1 might be the D (6 bases). The V gene lost 0 bases and the J gene lost 6 bases, with 15 bases spanning the gap. Germline CDR1 reads LGHNA; CDR2 reads YSLEER. The CDR3 extends over 16 amino acids. The CDR3 DNA sequence: TGCGCCAGCAGCCAAGATTTGGTACAGGGCCGCAATGAGCAGTTCTTC. This codes for CASSQDLVQGRNEQFF.

This rearrangement joins TRBV11-2 to TRBJ2-7; 9 nucleotides agree with TRBD1. Losses at the gene ends were 3 bases for V and 3 bases for J; bases not matched to a gene: 15. This CDR3 has 18 residues. Germline assignment: CDR1 SGHAT and CDR2 FQNNGV. CDR3 sequence (DNA): TGTGCCAGCAGCTTTCGGGACAGGGCCCAGTCCACGCACTACGAGCAGTACTTC. Amino acid sequence: CASSFRDRAQSTHYEQYF.

V usage is TRBV29-1 and J usage is TRBJ1-2; no definite D call. Trimming pared 3 bases from V and 1 base from J, leaving 3 bases between. Germline V gives CDR1 SQVTM, CDR2 ANQGSEA. This CDR3 has 11 amino acids. The CDR3 spells CSVEFNYGYTF. CDR3 bases: TGCAGCGTTGAGTTTAACTATGGCTACACCTTC.

The chain is built from TRBV5-4 and TRBJ2-5; tentatively, D is TRBD1 or TRBD2 (6 bases each). The CDR3 is 16 amino acids. Trimming pared 2 bases from V and 2 bases from J, leaving 16 bases between. Germline CDR1 is SGHNT and CDR2 is YYREEE (reference sequence). As DNA, the CDR3 is TGTGCCAGCAGCTTTGGAGGGGGGCCCAGACAAGAGACCCAGTACTTC. This sequence encodes CASSFGGGPRQETQYF.

The sample holds a few counts of this clone. The rearrangement uses TRBV6-5 and TRBJ2-1; D perhaps matches TRBD2 (5 bases). V lost 2 bases to trimming and J lost 8 bases, with 19 bases between them. The CDR3 sequence is 16 residues long. CDR1 is MNHEY, CDR2 SVGAGI, per germline. CDR3 nucleotides: TGTGCCAGCAGTTACGGCGGCCCCTACACGAGGGATGAGCAGTTCTTC. Its protein product is CASSYGGPYTRDEQFF.

This rearrangement joins TRBV19 to TRBJ2-5, with 8 bases identical to TRBD2. J was trimmed by 5 bases and V by 3 bases; bases with no gene match: 8. The CDR3 contains 15 residues. Germline V gene data show CDR1 as LNHDA and CDR2 as SQIVND (reference sequence). CDR3 loop: CASSMMRGAEETQYF. As DNA, the CDR3 is TGTGCCAGTAGTATGATGCGGGGGGCGGAGGAGACCCAGTACTTC.

The rearrangement links TRBV11-2 to TRBJ2-1; D is undetermined. CDR1 and CDR2 from the germline V gene are SGHAT and FQNNGV. Between the trimmed V and J ends, which lost 5 bases and 8 bases, there was a span of 10 bases. This CDR3 spans 12 amino acids. The CDR3 region is CASSPPGDEQFF. CDR3 nucleotides: TGTGCCAGCAGCCCTCCTGGGGATGAGCAGTTCTTC.

V and J are TRBV9 and TRBJ2-2; the match to TRBD1 covers 10 bases. The CDR3 has 16 residues. Per the germline V gene, CDR1 is SGDLS and CDR2 is YYNGEE. V was pared by 4 bases and J by 7 bases, with 10 bases of the junction left unmatched. CDR3 bases: TGTGCCAGCAGCCCCTCCGGGACAGGGGTTATCGGGGAGCTGTTTTTT. The encoded protein is CASSPSGTGVIGELFF. The full variable domain, rest sourced from reference TRBV9 and TRBJ2-2, is DSGVTQTPKHLITATGQRVTLRCSPRSGDLSVYWYQQSLDQGLQFLIQYYNGEERAKGNILERFSAQQFPDLHSELNLSSLELGDSALYFCASSPSGTGVIGELFFGEGSRLTVL.

The genes are TRBV7-9 and TRBJ2-5; D gene unclear. Germline CDR1 and CDR2: SEHNR and FQNEAQ (reference sequence). CDR3 length: 11 amino acids. V was cut by 5 bases and J by 4 bases, with 5 bases left in between. The CDR3 DNA is TGTGCCAGCAGCCCCCTAGAGACCCAGTACTTC. As protein: CASSPLETQYF. Supplemented by reference TRBV7-9 and TRBJ2-5, the full variable domain reads DTGVSQNPRHKITKRGQNVTFRCDPISEHNRLYWYRQTLGQGPEFLTYFQNEAQLEKSRLLSDRFSAERPKGSFSTLEIQRTEQGDSAMYLCASSPLETQYFGPGTRLLVL.

This clone was counted between two and nine times. The V and J genes are TRBV9 and TRBJ1-5, with D maybe TRBD1 (5 bases). V was trimmed by 0 bases and J by 4 bases, leaving 11 bases between them. The germline V gene has CDR1 SGDLS and CDR2 YYNGEE. This CDR3 spans 15 amino acids. CDR3 amino acids: CASSVDQGWNQPQHF. The CDR3 DNA is TGTGCCAGCAGCGTAGATCAGGGATGGAATCAGCCCCAGCATTTT. Using reference TRBV9 and TRBJ1-5 for the parts outside the CDR3, the full variable domain is DSGVTQTPKHLITATGQRVTLRCSPRSGDLSVYWYQQSLDQGLQFLIQYYNGEERAKGNILERFSAQQFPDLHSELNLSSLELGDSALYFCASSVDQGWNQPQHFGDGTRLSIL.

The CDR3 spells CASSLDGDGYTF. CDR3 DNA: TGTGCCAGCAGCTTAGATGGGGATGGCTACACCTTC. V gene TRBV11-1 combines with J gene TRBJ1-2; no reliable D call. V was shortened by 1 base and J by 6 bases, with 6 bases between the two germline ends. CDR1 is SGHAT, CDR2 FQDESV, per germline (reference sequence). The CDR3 is 12 amino acids.

The chain recombines TRBV10-3 with TRBJ2-7; D is unclear. The CDR3 sequence is 12 residues long. CDR1 ENHRY and CDR2 SYGVKD come from the germline V gene. Trimming took 2 bases from V and 7 from J, leaving 9 bases between them. The CDR3 protein is CAISELRLEQYF. DNA for the CDR3: TGTGCCATCAGTGAGCTCCGCTTGGAGCAGTACTTC.

The rearrangement links TRBV5-1 to TRBJ2-7; 7 bases agree with TRBD2. This CDR3 is 15 amino acids long. CDR1 is SGHRS and CDR2 is YFSETQ in the germline V gene. J was trimmed by 2 bases and V by 2 bases; bases with no gene match: 7. The CDR3 sequence is CASSLRAGATYEQYF. The CDR3 DNA sequence: TGCGCCAGCAGCTTAAGGGCGGGAGCTACCTACGAGCAGTACTTC.

The chain employs TRBV4-2 and TRBJ2-3; weak D call: TRBD2 (6 bases). V gave up 4 bases and J gave up 2 bases, with 13 bases separating them. There are 15 residues in the CDR3. Germline CDR1 reads LGHNA; CDR2 reads YNFKEQ. For the CDR3, the DNA is TGTGCCAGCAGCCCCCCCGCGCGGGACACAGATACGCAGTATTTT. Its protein is CASSPPARDTDTQYF.

The rearrangement joins TRBV11-1 to TRBJ2-1, with 12 bases matching TRBD2. This CDR3 has 15 residues. Germline CDR1 SGHAT, CDR2 FQDESV (reference sequence). J gave up 4 bases and V 5 bases, and 3 bases lay outside the gene matches. The CDR3 region has the DNA TGTGCCAGCAGCCCGGGACTAGCGGGTTACAATGAGCAGTTCTTC. Its translation is CASSPGLAGYNEQFF.

The rearrangement uses TRBV29-1 and TRBJ1-2, with D tentatively TRBD1 (6 bases). The CDR3 has 13 residues. V was pared by 6 bases and J by 6 bases, with 17 bases between. CDR1 SQVTM and CDR2 ANQGSEA come from the germline V gene. Here the CDR3 reads CSVRGGFSDGYTF. The CDR3 nucleotides are TGCAGCGTCCGAGGGGGGTTCTCGGATGGCTACACCTTC.

The table lists this clone with a few counts. The J gene is TRBJ1-6, the V gene TRBV3-1 (or the pseudogene TRBV3-2); D gene unclear. CDR3 length: 17 amino acids. Germline-derived CDR1 and CDR2 are LGHDT and YNNKEL (reference sequence). V lost 3 bases and J 8 bases, leaving 20 bases between the germline ends. CDR3 region: CASSHPPAGPGHSPLHF. The CDR3 DNA sequence: TGTGCCAGCAGCCACCCCCCTGCGGGCCCCGGGCATTCACCCCTCCACTTT.

The rearrangement links TRBV7-2 to TRBJ1-2, with D maybe TRBD1 (5 bases). Germline assignment: CDR1 SGHTA and CDR2 FQGNSA. V was trimmed by 4 bases and J by 8 bases, leaving 23 bases between them. This CDR3 has 16 amino acids. This CDR3 reads CASSSAPGFGFGGYTF. CDR3 DNA: TGTGCCAGCAGCTCAGCTCCAGGGTTTGGGTTCGGGGGCTACACCTTC.

This rearrangement joins TRBV12-3 or TRBV12-4 to TRBJ1-4, with D possibly TRBD1 on 6 matching bases. CDR3 length: 13 residues. The V end was cut by 5 bases, the J end by 7 bases, with 11 bases between. CDR3 nucleotides: TGTGCCAGCAGTAGTCAGGGGCGTGAAAAACTGTTTTTT. Protein: CASSSQGREKLFF.

The chain uses TRBV2 and TRBJ2-7, with D possibly being TRBD2 (6 bases). Germline assignment: CDR1 SNHLY and CDR2 FYNNEI. CDR3 length: 15 amino acids. V was cut by 5 bases and J by 11 bases, with 25 bases left in between. CDR3 nucleotide sequence: TGTGCCAGCAGTATTACCGGACCGGGGGTGGGATGGGAGTACTTC. It is translated as CASSITGPGVGWEYF.

This chain uses TRBV18 with TRBJ2-2, with D perhaps given as TRBD1 or TRBD2 (6 bases each). Germline lookup yields CDR1 KGHSH and CDR2 LQKENI. The CDR3 covers 16 residues. V gave up 3 bases and J gave up 3 bases, with 14 bases separating them. The CDR3 coding sequence is TGTGCCAGCTCACCCCGGAGGGCAGGGGACACCGGGGAGCTGTTTTTT. Translating it yields CASSPRRAGDTGELFF. The full variable domain, in which reference TRBV18 and TRBJ2-2 provide the parts outside the CDR3, is NAGVMQNPRHLVRRRGQEARLRCSPMKGHSHVYWYRQLPEEGLKFMVYLQKENIIDESGMPKERFSAEFPKEGPSILRIQQVVRGDSAAYFCASSPRRAGDTGELFFGEGSRLTVL.

The CDR3 region is CAWSFPRGLATDTQYF. The CDR3 DNA follows: TGTGCCTGGAGTTTCCCAAGGGGACTAGCGACAGATACGCAGTATTTT. The chain employs TRBV30 and TRBJ2-3, with 10 bases matching TRBD2. Per the germline V gene, CDR1 is GTSNPN and CDR2 is SVGIG (reference sequence). V lost 2 bases, J lost 3 bases, and 8 bases stayed unmatched. The CDR3 totals 16 residues.

This chain joins TRBV7-2 and TRBJ2-3; D perhaps matches TRBD2 (5 bases). The CDR3 sequence is 13 residues long. Germline loops: CDR1 SGHTA, CDR2 FQGNSA. V lost 5 bases, J lost 2 bases, and 8 bases lay in between. The CDR3 loop reads CASSAGPTDTQYF. For the CDR3, the DNA is TGTGCCAGCAGCGCGGGCCCCACAGATACGCAGTATTTT.

The chain recombines TRBV7-8 with TRBJ2-1, with D maybe TRBD1 (7 bases). Germline V gene data show CDR1 as SGHVS and CDR2 as FQNEAQ. The ends were cut back, 6 bases at V and 5 bases at J, with 20 bases in the middle. The CDR3 consists of 16 residues. In DNA form, the CDR3 reads TGTGCCAGCAGTCGGAGCAGGGGGGCCAAGCACAATGAGCAGTTCTTC. As protein: CASSRSRGAKHNEQFF.

This rearrangement joins TRBV4-2 to TRBJ2-1, with 12 bases matching TRBD2. After removal of 0 bases from V and 7 bases from J, the junction contained 10 bases not matched to a gene. CDR3 size: 18 residues. CDR1 and CDR2 (germline): LGHNA, YNFKEQ. CDR3 coding DNA: TGTGCCAGCAGCCAAGAATCTAGCGGGGGGGCCTGGAGAAATGAGCAGTTCTTC. The encoded protein is CASSQESSGGAWRNEQFF.

This clone showed up just once. The chain links TRBV2 to TRBJ2-3; no reliable D call. Trimming stripped 3 bases from V and 3 bases from J, with 7 bases between. Germline V CDR1 and CDR2: SNHLY, FYNNEI. The CDR3 sequence is 13 residues long. CDR3 in amino acids: CASSDLFTDTQYF. Here the CDR3 DNA reads TGTGCCAGCAGTGATCTTTTTACAGATACGCAGTATTTT.